The 8 T cell receptor beta chains reported below all come from one sample, sequenced in a study of cytomegalovirus exposure and HLA in healthy donors (dated by TCRdb to about 2017). Libraries came from the immunoSEQ multiplex PCR assay. For the multiplex PCR, a mixture combining 60 forward primers for TCR Vbeta segments and 13 reverse primers for TCR Jbeta segments was used. Imported from immuneACCESS, the table was reduced by TCRdb to in-frame sequences with V and J called. These copies leave out some clones; in studies compared against another copy, an unresolved V gene accounts for under half, and the cause of the remainder is not known. The sample table lists roughly 150,000 clones, 68% of them with a count of one. The ten largest account for about 9.4% of the sample. The specimen sequenced was PBMCs. The receptors come from a man aged 30 to 39 in good health and CMV-seropositive.

The table lists this clone with a count of one. This sequence joins TRBV27 and TRBJ2-7; 7 positions match TRBD1. Germline V gene sequence: CDR1 MNHEY, CDR2 SMNVEV (reference sequence). This CDR3 has 15 residues. V was clipped by 6 bases and J by 2 bases; unmatched bases: 10. CDR3 residues: CASRDRAILPYEQYF. The CDR3 bases are TGTGCCAGCAGAGACAGGGCTATTTTACCCTACGAGCAGTACTTC.

The V and J genes are TRBV19 and TRBJ1-2; D is unresolved. The germline V and J ends were trimmed by 5 bases and 8 bases, with 18 bases remaining between them. The CDR3 is made up of 14 amino acids. Germline CDR1 and CDR2: LNHDA and SQIVND (reference sequence). The CDR3: CASSLPIPGWGYTF. CDR3 nucleotides: TGTGCCAGTAGTCTACCGATTCCGGGGTGGGGCTACACCTTC.

CDR3 bases: TGTGCCAGCAGCAAATCTGGGGCCAACGTCCTGACTTTC. This codes for CASSKSGANVLTF. The chain links TRBV6-5 to TRBJ2-6; D gene unclear. V lost 6 bases to trimming and J lost 1 base, with 4 bases between them. The CDR3 spans 13 residues. Germline V CDR1 and CDR2: MNHEY, SVGAGI.

The rearrangement uses TRBV9 and TRBJ2-3; 8 positions match TRBD1. The CDR3 has 12 residues. V trimming: 7 bases; J trimming: 6 bases; junction bases outside the gene matches: 4. CDR1 and CDR2 from the germline V gene are SGDLS and YYNGEE. CDR3 coding DNA: TGTGCCAGCGGGGGACAGGCCGATACGCAGTATTTT. Translated: CASGGQADTQYF.

The V and J genes are TRBV2 and TRBJ1-1; D ambiguous. The CDR3 is 14 residues long. Trimming removed 10 bases at V and 0 bases at J, with 15 bases between. The germline V gene encodes CDR1 SNHLY and CDR2 FYNNEI. The CDR3 here is CATHGEAMNTEAFF. In DNA, the CDR3 is TGTGCCACCCACGGGGAAGCGATGAACACTGAAGCTTTCTTT.

The sample holds a few counts of this clone. The genes are TRBV2 and TRBJ2-2; D gene uncertain. CDR3 length: 14 residues. V was clipped by 6 bases and J by 3 bases, with 11 bases between them. CDR1 is SNHLY and CDR2 is FYNNEI in the germline V gene. The CDR3 nucleotides read TGTGCCAGCAGCCAGGTTTCGGACACCGGGGAGCTGTTTTTT. It yields the protein CASSQVSDTGELFF.

This clone has more than one count but fewer than ten. The rearrangement joins TRBV6-5 to TRBJ2-5; 9 nucleotides agree with TRBD2. The CDR3 has 16 amino acids. Trimming removed 0 bases from V and 9 bases from J; junction bases left unmatched: 11. Germline CDR1 and CDR2: MNHEY and SVGAGI. The chain's CDR3 is CASSYSILAGVTSQYF. The CDR3 DNA reads as TGTGCCAGCAGTTACTCGATATTAGCGGGAGTAACGTCCCAGTACTTC.

V and J are TRBV4-1 and TRBJ2-7; D is uncertain. The V gene lost 0 bases and the J gene lost 9 bases, with 12 bases spanning the gap. This CDR3 has 13 residues. Germline V gene data show CDR1 as MGHRA and CDR2 as YSYEKL. Here the CDR3 DNA reads TGCGCCAGCAGCCAAGATCGCGGCCAAATGCAGTACTTC. It translates to CASSQDRGQMQYF.